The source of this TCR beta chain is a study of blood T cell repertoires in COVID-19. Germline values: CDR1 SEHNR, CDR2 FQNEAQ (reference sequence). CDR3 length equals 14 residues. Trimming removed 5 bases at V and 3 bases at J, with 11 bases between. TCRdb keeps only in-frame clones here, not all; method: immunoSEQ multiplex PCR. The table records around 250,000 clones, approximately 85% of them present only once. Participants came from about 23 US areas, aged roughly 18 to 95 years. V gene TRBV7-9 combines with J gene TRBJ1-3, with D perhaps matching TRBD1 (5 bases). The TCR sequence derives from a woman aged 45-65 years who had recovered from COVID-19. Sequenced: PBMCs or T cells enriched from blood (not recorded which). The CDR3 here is CASSLQAIGNTIYF. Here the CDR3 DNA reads TGTGCCAGCAGCCTACAGGCTATTGGAAACACCATATATTTT.